What follows describes a single TCR beta chain. What it binds is unknown. The data were obtained in a study of T-cell reconstitution after alpha-beta-depleted transplantation in children. The germline V gene encodes CDR1 SGDLS and CDR2 YYNGEE. The V and J ends lost 0 bases and 5 bases respectively, with 14 bases between them. CDR3 length: 15 residues. A library of TCRbeta sequences, prepared with unique molecular identifiers, was generated. TCRdb fed the PCR reads into MiXCR, producing one record per CDR3 protein. The data show fewer than 350,000 distinct CDR3 sequences, roughly 7.8% seen once. Study outcomes and limitations: Reported findings indicate that, about two months after transplant, alpha-beta T cells came from several hundred expanded clones, which were derived from non-depleted graft cells. Some patients owed their high day-60 TCRbeta diversity to surviving recipient T cells and thymic progenitors. T-cell counts and diversity at one year post-transplant came mainly from newly produced T cells.

The specimen comprised peripheral blood, sampled 360 days after TCRalphabeta/CD19-depleted stem cell transplant. V gene TRBV9 combines with J gene TRBJ2-5, with D uncertain. The sequence was obtained from a female patient between 2 and 10 years old who had a stem cell transplant for Fanconi anemia, so the T cells may come from the graft donor. The CDR3 region has the DNA TGTGCCAGCAGCGTAGCGACCGGGCGGACGGAGACCCAGTACTTC. Translated, it gives CASSVATGRTETQYF.